One and the same sample provided the 19 T cell receptor beta chains below, sequenced in a study of patients and donors after allogeneic stem cell transplantation. TCRdb reprocessed the RT-PCR reads via MiXCR and lists one record per CDR3 protein. The table records approximately 98,000 distinct CDR3 sequences, roughly 37% of them present only once. Source material: blood, either unsorted or a sorted T cell fraction (not recorded which). These receptors all stem from a human donor who was either an allogeneic HSCT recipient or a stem cell or donor lymphocyte infusion donor (not recorded which). It is not recorded whose cells these are; they may come from a transplant donor.

The chain couples TRBV19 to TRBJ2-1; 15 bases are shared with TRBD2. Germline V gene data show CDR1 as LNHDA and CDR2 as SQIVND (reference sequence). V trimming: 5 bases; J trimming: 0 bases; junction bases outside the gene matches: 8. There are 19 residues in the CDR3. The CDR3 loop is CASSPGTSGRRSSYNEQFF. The DNA for the CDR3 is TGTGCCAGTAGTCCAGGGACTAGCGGGAGGCGGAGCTCCTACAATGAGCAGTTCTTC.

In its sample, this clonotype was seen many times. The gene calls are TRBV12-3 or TRBV12-4 and TRBJ1-2; TRBD1 matches 10 bases. After removal of 6 bases from V and 0 bases from J, the junction contained 4 bases not matched to a gene. This CDR3 has 15 residues. The DNA for the CDR3 is TGTGCCAGCAGCCCAGGGACAGGGGCTAACTATGGCTACACCTTC. It translates to CASSPGTGANYGYTF.

The rearrangement joins TRBV5-6 to TRBJ2-5; D is undetermined. Germline CDR1 reads SGHDT; CDR2 reads YYEEEE. V lost 0 bases and J 2 bases, leaving 8 bases between the germline ends. The CDR3 spans 14 residues. The CDR3 DNA sequence: TGTGCCAGCAGCTTGGTTGGCAGTCAAGAGACCCAGTACTTC. This codes for CASSLVGSQETQYF.

This clonotype was seen repeatedly, ten times or more. The chain recombines TRBV7-9 with TRBJ2-4; D not resolved. CDR3 size: 17 residues. CDR1 and CDR2 (germline): SEHNR, FQNEAQ (reference sequence). V dropped 5 bases and J dropped 3 bases, with 20 bases sitting between them. The chain's CDR3 is CASSPWASPLGKNIQYF. CDR3 bases: TGTGCCAGCAGCCCCTGGGCCTCGCCCTTGGGCAAAAACATTCAGTACTTC.

The genes are TRBV7-9 and TRBJ1-1; D gene ambiguous. Germline V gene sequence: CDR1 SEHNR, CDR2 FQNEAQ (reference sequence). CDR3 size: 15 residues. V was shortened by 3 bases and J by 0 bases, with 11 bases between the two germline ends. CDR3 DNA sequence: TGTGCCAGCAGCTTTCTTGCCGAAGTGAACACTGAAGCTTTCTTT. This translates into CASSFLAEVNTEAFF. The complete variable domain, with remaining parts taken from reference TRBV7-9 and TRBJ1-1, reads DTGVSQNPRHKITKRGQNVTFRCDPISEHNRLYWYRQTLGQGPEFLTYFQNEAQLEKSRLLSDRFSAERPKGSFSTLEIQRTEQGDSAMYLCASSFLAEVNTEAFFGQGTRLTVV.

The V and J genes are TRBV11-2 and TRBJ1-6; no reliable D call. CDR1 and CDR2 from the germline V gene are SGHAT and FQNNGV. The V end lost 3 bases, the J end lost 9 bases, and 21 bases lay between the germline ends. The CDR3 is made up of 17 amino acids. Written as DNA, the CDR3 is TGTGCCAGCAGCTTTACCCCATGGGGAGACCGAGGTTCACCCCTCCACTTT. Encoded protein: CASSFTPWGDRGSPLHF.

This clonotype was observed a handful of times. The chain uses TRBV20-1 and TRBJ1-5; no firm D call. This CDR3 has 13 residues. Germline loops: CDR1 DFQATT, CDR2 SNEGSKA (reference sequence). Trimming removed 6 bases from V and 2 bases from J, with 11 bases in between. The CDR3: CSAISCCNQPQHF. For the CDR3, the DNA is TGCAGTGCGATTTCCTGTTGCAATCAGCCCCAGCATTTT.

This clonotype was seen a few times. The chain carries TRBV5-1 and TRBJ2-3; D not resolved. CDR1 SGHRS and CDR2 YFSETQ come from the germline V gene. Deletions cut 4 bases from V and 6 bases from J, with 15 bases between. The CDR3 spans 14 residues. DNA for the CDR3: TGCGCCAGCAGCGGGCTCCCCCCGAGGGATACGCAGTATTTT. Amino acids: CASSGLPPRDTQYF.

This clonotype was detected a few times. The rearrangement uses TRBV12-3 or TRBV12-4 and TRBJ2-6; the D gene is possibly TRBD1 (7 bases). Trimming shortened V by 5 bases and J by 2 bases, and 16 bases separated the two germline ends. This CDR3 comprises 17 residues. Here the CDR3 reads CASSPGDRSPGANVLTF. CDR3 nucleotide sequence: TGTGCCAGCAGTCCGGGGGACAGATCGCCTGGGGCCAACGTCCTGACTTTC.

This clonotype was detected only a few times. The chain has TRBV12-3 or TRBV12-4 and TRBJ1-4; no definite D call. Trimming removed 6 bases from V and 1 base from J, with 9 bases in between. The CDR3 contains 14 residues. This CDR3 is CASREGLTNEKLFF. CDR3 coding DNA: TGTGCCAGCAGGGAGGGCTTAACTAATGAAAAACTGTTTTTT.

V usage is TRBV11-2 and J usage is TRBJ2-1; D remains ambiguous. Trimming shortened V by 3 bases and J by 7 bases, and 4 bases separated the two germline ends. Per germline, CDR1 SGHAT and CDR2 FQNNGV. There are 11 residues in the CDR3. CDR3 sequence (DNA): TGTGCCAGCAGCTTCATAAATGAGCAGTTCTTC. Amino acids: CASSFINEQFF.

The chain uses TRBV11-2 and TRBJ1-5; D not certain. Germline assignment: CDR1 SGHAT and CDR2 FQNNGV. The CDR3 has 15 residues. The V end was cut by 0 bases, the J end by 0 bases, with 6 bases between. The CDR3 DNA follows: TGTGCCAGCAGCTTAGACGCATATAGCAATCAGCCCCAGCATTTT. Its protein product is CASSLDAYSNQPQHF.

The V call is TRBV4-3, the J call TRBJ2-1, with TRBD2 identical over 7 bases. The CDR3 is 15 residues long. The V segment lost 5 bases and the J segment 10 bases; nucleotides outside the gene matches: 14. Germline V gene data show CDR1 as LGHNA and CDR2 as YSLEER. CDR3 bases: TGCGCCAGCAGCTTCGGAGCCCAGCGGGGAAAGGAGCAGTTCTTC. Protein sequence: CASSFGAQRGKEQFF.

The V gene is TRBV10-3, the J gene TRBJ1-5; D unresolved. CDR3 length equals 13 residues. V gave up 4 bases and J gave up 4 bases, with 8 bases separating them. Germline values: CDR1 ENHRY, CDR2 SYGVKD. The CDR3 loop reads CAISVRSNQPQHF. CDR3 DNA: TGTGCCATCAGTGTCAGGTCTAATCAGCCCCAGCATTTT.

The chain couples TRBV4-1 to TRBJ2-3; D is ambiguous. CDR3 length equals 13 residues. V was clipped by 0 bases and J by 6 bases, with 7 bases between them. Germline CDR1 reads MGHRA; CDR2 reads YSYEKL. The CDR3 sequence: CASSQESRDTQYF. In DNA, the CDR3 is TGCGCCAGCAGCCAAGAGTCACGGGATACGCAGTATTTT.

The gene calls are TRBV6-2 or TRBV6-3 and TRBJ1-2; D not certain. CDR3 size: 14 residues. The germline V gene has CDR1 MNHEY and CDR2 SVGEGT. V shed 2 bases and J shed 7 bases, with 14 bases lying between them. CDR3 DNA: TGTGCCAGCAGTTACCTGTCCACTGGGCTTGGCTACACCTTC. It yields the protein CASSYLSTGLGYTF.

The chain joins TRBV12-3 or TRBV12-4 to TRBJ2-7; D unclear. Trimming left V 3 bases short and J 0 bases short, with 9 bases between. The CDR3 is made up of 14 amino acids. The DNA of the CDR3 is TGTGCCAGCAGTTTTGGACCCAGCTCCTACGAGCAGTACTTC. Residues: CASSFGPSSYEQYF.

The chain links TRBV12-3 or TRBV12-4 to TRBJ2-1; the match to TRBD2 covers 13 bases. Trimming cost V 3 bases and J 9 bases; bases outside gene matches: 5. This CDR3 region has 15 residues. CDR3 sequence: CASSFGTSGIGEQFF. The CDR3 nucleotides are TGTGCCAGCAGTTTTGGGACTAGCGGGATCGGTGAGCAGTTCTTC.

The chain uses TRBV20-1 and TRBJ2-1, with TRBD2 identical over 10 bases. The CDR3 extends over 14 amino acids. CDR1 is DFQATT and CDR2 is SNEGSKA in the germline V gene (reference sequence). Trimming took 0 bases from V and 7 from J; bases not matched to a gene: 3. The CDR3 region is CSARDSGRLNEQFF. CDR3 nucleotide sequence: TGCAGTGCTAGAGATAGCGGGAGGCTAAATGAGCAGTTCTTC.